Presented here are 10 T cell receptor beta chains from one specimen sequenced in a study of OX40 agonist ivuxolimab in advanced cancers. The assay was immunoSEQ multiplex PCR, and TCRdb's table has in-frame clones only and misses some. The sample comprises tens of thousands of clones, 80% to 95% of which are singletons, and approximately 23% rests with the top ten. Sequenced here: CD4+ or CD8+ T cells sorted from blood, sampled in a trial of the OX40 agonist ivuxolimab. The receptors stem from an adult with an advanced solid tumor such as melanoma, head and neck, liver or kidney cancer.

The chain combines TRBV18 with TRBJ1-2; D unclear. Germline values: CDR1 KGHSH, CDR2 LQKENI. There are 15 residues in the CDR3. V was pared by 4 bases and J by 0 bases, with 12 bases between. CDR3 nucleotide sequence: TGTGCCAGCTCACTTCTTGGCGGAGCTAACTATGGCTACACCTTC. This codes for CASSLLGGANYGYTF.

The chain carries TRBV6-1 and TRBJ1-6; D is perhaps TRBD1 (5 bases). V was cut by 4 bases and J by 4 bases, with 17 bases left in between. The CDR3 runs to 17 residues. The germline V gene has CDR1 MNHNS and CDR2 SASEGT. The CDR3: CASSVPTAGSYNSPLHF. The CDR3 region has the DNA TGTGCCAGCAGTGTCCCCACGGCAGGGAGTTATAATTCACCCCTCCACTTT.

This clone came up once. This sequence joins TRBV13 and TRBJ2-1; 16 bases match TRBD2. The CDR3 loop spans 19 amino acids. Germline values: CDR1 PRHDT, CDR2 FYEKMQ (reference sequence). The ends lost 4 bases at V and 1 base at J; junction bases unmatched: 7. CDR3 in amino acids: CASSSGTSGRAWSYNEQFF. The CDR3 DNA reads TGTGCCAGCAGCTCCGGGACTAGCGGGAGGGCCTGGTCCTACAATGAGCAGTTCTTC.

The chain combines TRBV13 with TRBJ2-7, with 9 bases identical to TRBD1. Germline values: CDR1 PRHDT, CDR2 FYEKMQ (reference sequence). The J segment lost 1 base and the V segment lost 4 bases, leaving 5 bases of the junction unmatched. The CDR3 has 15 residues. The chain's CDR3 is CASSSGTGPSYEQYF. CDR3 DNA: TGTGCCAGCAGCTCGGGGACAGGGCCGTCCTACGAGCAGTACTTC.

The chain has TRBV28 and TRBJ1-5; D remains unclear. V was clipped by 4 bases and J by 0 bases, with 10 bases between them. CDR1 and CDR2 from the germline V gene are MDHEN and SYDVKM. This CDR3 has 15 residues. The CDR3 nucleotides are TGTGCCAGCAGTTGGGGAGCTTTTAGCAATCAGCCCCAGCATTTT. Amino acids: CASSWGAFSNQPQHF.

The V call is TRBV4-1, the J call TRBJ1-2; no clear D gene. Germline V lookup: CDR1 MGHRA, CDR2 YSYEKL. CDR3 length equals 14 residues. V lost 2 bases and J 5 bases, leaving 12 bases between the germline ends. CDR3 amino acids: CASSQNTGNYGYTF. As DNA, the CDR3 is TGCGCCAGCAGCCAAAATACCGGGAATTATGGCTACACCTTC.

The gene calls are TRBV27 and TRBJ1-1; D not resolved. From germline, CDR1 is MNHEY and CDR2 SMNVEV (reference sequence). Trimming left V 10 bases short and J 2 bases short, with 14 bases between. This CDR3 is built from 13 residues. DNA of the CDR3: TGTGCCACCTCTGAGTTCGGAAACACTGAAGCTTTCTTT. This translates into CATSEFGNTEAFF.

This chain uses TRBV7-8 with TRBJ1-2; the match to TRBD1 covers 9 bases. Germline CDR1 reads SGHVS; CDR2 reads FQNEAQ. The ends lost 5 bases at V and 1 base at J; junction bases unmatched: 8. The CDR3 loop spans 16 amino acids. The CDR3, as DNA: TGTGCCAGCAGCACAGGACGGGACAGGGATAACTATGGCTACACCTTC. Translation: CASSTGRDRDNYGYTF.

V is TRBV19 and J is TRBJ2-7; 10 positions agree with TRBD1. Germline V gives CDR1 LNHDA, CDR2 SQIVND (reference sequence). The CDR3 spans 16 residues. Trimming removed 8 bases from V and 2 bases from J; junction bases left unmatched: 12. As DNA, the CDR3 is TGTGCCAGTTTGGATAGCCTCGGGACAGGGGCCTACGAGCAGTACTTC. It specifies CASLDSLGTGAYEQYF.

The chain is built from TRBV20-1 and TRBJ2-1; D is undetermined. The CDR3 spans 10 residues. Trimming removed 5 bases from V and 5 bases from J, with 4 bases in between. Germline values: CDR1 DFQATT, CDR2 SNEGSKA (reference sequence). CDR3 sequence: CSAAHNEQFF. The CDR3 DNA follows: TGCAGTGCTGCTCACAATGAGCAGTTCTTC.